This TCR beta chain was sequenced for a study of T cells after yellow fever vaccination. Study overall: Low-cell-number fractions were prepared with SMART-Seq v4 Ultra Low Input. Notes on the study in general: A limited proportion of clonotypes was detected within both the CD4 and CD8 compartments. Abundant clonotypes from the bulk population could contaminate FACS-sorted repertoires.

In making TCR cDNA, 5'RACE template switching added a universal primer site and UMIs to it. TCRdb independently ran MiXCR on the 5' RACE reads; one entry per CDR3 protein. The sample lists approximately 600,000 distinct CDR3 sequences; about 12% were seen once. This clonotype was seen a handful of times. Its target is not known. The trim removed 4 bases at V and 4 bases at J, leaving 3 bases unmatched. From germline, CDR1 is SQVTM and CDR2 ANQGSEA. This CDR3 has 12 residues. This TCR came from a man aged 25 to 45 who received the YFV17D yellow fever vaccine. This chain uses TRBV29-1 with TRBJ2-7, with 8 bases fitting TRBD2. The source was PBMCs, collected on the day of the yellow fever booster vaccination. The CDR3 DNA is TGCAGCGTTGGCGGGGGGATGTACGAGCAGTACTTC. Its translation is CSVGGGMYEQYF.